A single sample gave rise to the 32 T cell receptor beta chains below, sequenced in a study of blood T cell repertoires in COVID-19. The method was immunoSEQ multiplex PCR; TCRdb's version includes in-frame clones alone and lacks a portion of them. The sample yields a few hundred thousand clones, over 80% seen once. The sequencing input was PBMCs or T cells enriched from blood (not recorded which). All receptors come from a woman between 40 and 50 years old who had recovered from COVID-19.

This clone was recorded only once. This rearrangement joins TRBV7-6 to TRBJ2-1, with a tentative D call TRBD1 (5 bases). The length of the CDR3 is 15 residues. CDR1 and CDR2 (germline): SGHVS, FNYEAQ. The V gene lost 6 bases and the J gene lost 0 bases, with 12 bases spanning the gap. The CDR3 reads CASSLRVSSYNEQFF. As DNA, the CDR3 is TGTGCCAGCAGTCTCAGGGTGAGCTCCTACAATGAGCAGTTCTTC.

The DNA of the CDR3 is TGTGCCAGCTCAGCCTACAGGGATAACTATGGCTACACCTTC. This codes for CASSAYRDNYGYTF. This sequence joins TRBV18 and TRBJ1-2, with a weak D call TRBD1 (6 bases). The V gene lost 5 bases and the J gene lost 1 base, with 11 bases spanning the gap. CDR1 is KGHSH and CDR2 is LQKENI in the germline V gene. The CDR3 is 14 residues long. Combining the CDR3 with reference TRBV18 and TRBJ1-2 gives the whole variable domain NAGVMQNPRHLVRRRGQEARLRCSPMKGHSHVYWYRQLPEEGLKFMVYLQKENIIDESGMPKERFSAEFPKEGPSILRIQQVVRGDSAAYFCASSAYRDNYGYTFGSGTRLTVV.

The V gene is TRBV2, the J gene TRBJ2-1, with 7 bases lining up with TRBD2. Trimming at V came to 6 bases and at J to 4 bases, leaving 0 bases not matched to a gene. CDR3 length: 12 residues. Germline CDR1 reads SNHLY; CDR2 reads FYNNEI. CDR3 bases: TGTGCCAGCAGACTAGCGTACAATGAGCAGTTCTTC. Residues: CASRLAYNEQFF.

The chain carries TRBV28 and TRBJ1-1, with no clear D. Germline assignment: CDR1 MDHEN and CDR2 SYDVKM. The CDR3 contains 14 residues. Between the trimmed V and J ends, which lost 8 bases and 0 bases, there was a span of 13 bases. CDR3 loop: CASLNGNVNTEAFF. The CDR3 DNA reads TGTGCCAGCCTGAACGGTAATGTGAACACTGAAGCTTTCTTT. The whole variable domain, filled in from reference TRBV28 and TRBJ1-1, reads DVKVTQSSRYLVKRTGEKVFLECVQDMDHENMFWYRQDPGLGLRLIYFSYDVKMKEKGDIPEGYSVSREKKERFSLILESASTNQTSMYLCASLNGNVNTEAFFGQGTRLTVV.

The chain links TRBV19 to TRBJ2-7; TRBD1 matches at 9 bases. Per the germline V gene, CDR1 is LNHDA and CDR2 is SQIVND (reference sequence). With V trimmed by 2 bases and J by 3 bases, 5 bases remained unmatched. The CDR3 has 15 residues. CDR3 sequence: CASSIQPGQGYEQYF. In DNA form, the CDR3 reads TGTGCCAGTAGTATACAACCGGGACAGGGCTACGAGCAGTACTTC. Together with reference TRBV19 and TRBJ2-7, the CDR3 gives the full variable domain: DGGITQSPKYLFRKEGQNVTLSCEQNLNHDAMYWYRQDPGQGLRLIYYSQIVNDFQKGDIAEGYSVSREKKESFPLTVTSAQKNPTAFYLCASSIQPGQGYEQYFGPGTRLTVT.

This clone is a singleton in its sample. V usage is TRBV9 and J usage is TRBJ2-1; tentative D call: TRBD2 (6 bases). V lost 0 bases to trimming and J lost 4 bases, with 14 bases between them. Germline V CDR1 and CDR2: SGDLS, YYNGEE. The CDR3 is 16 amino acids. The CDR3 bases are TGTGCCAGCAGCGTAGCGAAGGGCGGAGGGTACAATGAGCAGTTCTTC. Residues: CASSVAKGGGYNEQFF.

Written as DNA, the CDR3 is TGTGCCAGCAGCTTGGGTAGGGGGGGAGATACGCAGTATTTT. Protein product: CASSLGRGGDTQYF. The chain combines TRBV5-5 with TRBJ2-3; weak D call: TRBD2 (7 bases). V shed 0 bases and J shed 5 bases, with 10 bases lying between them. The germline V gene has CDR1 SGHKS and CDR2 YYEKEE (reference sequence). The CDR3 extends over 14 amino acids. Combining the CDR3 with reference TRBV5-5 and TRBJ2-3 gives the whole variable domain DAGVTQSPTHLIKTRGQQVTLRCSPISGHKSVSWYQQVLGQGPQFIFQYYEKEERGRGNFPDRFSARQFPNYSSELNVNALLLGDSALYLCASSLGRGGDTQYFGPGTRLTVL.

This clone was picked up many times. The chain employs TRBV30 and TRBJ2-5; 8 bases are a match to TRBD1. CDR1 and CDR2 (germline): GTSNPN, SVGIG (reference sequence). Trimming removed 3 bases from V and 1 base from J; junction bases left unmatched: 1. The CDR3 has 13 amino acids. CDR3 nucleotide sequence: TGTGCCTGGAGGACAGGGGCCCAAGAGACCCAGTACTTC. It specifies CAWRTGAQETQYF.

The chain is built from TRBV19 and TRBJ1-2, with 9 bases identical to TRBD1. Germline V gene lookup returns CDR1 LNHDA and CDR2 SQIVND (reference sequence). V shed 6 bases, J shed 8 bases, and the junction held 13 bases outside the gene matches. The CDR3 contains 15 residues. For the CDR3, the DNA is TGTGCCAGTAGCCCCACGTCCGGGACAGGGAGAGGCTACACCTTC. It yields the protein CASSPTSGTGRGYTF. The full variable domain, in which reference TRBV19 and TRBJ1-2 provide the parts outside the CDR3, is DGGITQSPKYLFRKEGQNVTLSCEQNLNHDAMYWYRQDPGQGLRLIYYSQIVNDFQKGDIAEGYSVSREKKESFPLTVTSAQKNPTAFYLCASSPTSGTGRGYTFGSGTRLTVV.

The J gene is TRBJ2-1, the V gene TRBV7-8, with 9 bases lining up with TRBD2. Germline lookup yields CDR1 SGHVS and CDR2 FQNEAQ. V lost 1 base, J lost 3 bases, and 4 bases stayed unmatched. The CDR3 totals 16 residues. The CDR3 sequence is CASSLGGRALYNEQFF. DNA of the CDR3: TGTGCCAGCAGCTTAGGCGGGAGGGCTCTCTACAATGAGCAGTTCTTC.

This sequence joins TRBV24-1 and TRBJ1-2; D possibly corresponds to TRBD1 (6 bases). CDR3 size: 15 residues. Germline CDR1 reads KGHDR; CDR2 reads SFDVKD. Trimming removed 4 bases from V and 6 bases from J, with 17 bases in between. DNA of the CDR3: TGTGCCACCAGTGACCATCGCACAGGGTCGGATGGCTACACCTTC. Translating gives CATSDHRTGSDGYTF.

The CDR3 DNA follows: TGTGCCAGCAGCGTCCCCGACACCATGTACACTGAAGCTTTCTTT. It translates to CASSVPDTMYTEAFF. The rearrangement links TRBV6-5 to TRBJ1-1; D unclear. Germline V gene sequence: CDR1 MNHEY, CDR2 SVGAGI. V was shortened by 6 bases and J by 3 bases, with 17 bases between the two germline ends. CDR3 length equals 15 residues.

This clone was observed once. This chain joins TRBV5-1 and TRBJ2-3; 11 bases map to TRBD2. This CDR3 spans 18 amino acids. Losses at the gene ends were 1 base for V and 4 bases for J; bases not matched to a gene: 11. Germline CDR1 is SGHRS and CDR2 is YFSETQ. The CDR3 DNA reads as TGCGCCAGCAGCTTGTACGGACTAGCGGGCGGCCCCGCAGATACGCAGTATTTT. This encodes CASSLYGLAGGPADTQYF.

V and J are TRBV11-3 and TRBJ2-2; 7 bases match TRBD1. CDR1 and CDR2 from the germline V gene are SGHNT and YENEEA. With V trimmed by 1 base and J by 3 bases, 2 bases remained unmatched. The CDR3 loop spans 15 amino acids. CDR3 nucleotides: TGTGCCAGCAGCTTAGGGGGGACAGACACCGGGGAGCTGTTTTTT. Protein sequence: CASSLGGTDTGELFF.

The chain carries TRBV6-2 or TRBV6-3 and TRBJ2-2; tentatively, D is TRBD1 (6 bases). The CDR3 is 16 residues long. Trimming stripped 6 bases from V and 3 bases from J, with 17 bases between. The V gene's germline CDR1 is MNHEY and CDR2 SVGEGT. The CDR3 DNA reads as TGTGCCAGCAGCCCTGGGTGGGGGCGCGACACCGGGGAGCTGTTTTTT. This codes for CASSPGWGRDTGELFF.

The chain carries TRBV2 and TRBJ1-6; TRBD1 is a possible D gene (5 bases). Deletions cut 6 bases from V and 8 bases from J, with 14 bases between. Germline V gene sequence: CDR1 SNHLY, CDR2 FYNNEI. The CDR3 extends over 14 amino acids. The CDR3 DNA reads TGTGCCAGCAGGACCGGGACTTGGGATTCACCCCTCCACTTT. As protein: CASRTGTWDSPLHF.

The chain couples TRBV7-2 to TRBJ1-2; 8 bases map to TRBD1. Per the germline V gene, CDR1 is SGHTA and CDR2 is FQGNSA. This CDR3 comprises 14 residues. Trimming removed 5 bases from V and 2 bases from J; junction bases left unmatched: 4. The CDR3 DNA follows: TGTGCCAGCAGCCCTCACAGGGGGAACTATGGCTACACCTTC. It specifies CASSPHRGNYGYTF.

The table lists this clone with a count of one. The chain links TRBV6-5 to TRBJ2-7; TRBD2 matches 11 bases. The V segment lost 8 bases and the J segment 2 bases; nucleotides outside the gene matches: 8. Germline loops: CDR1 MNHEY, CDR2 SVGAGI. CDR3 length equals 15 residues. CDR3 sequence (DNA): TGTGCCAGCGGCCTTGGGACTAGCGGTCCCTACGAGCAGTACGTC. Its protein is CASGLGTSGPYEQYV.

The CDR3, as DNA: TGTGCCAGCAGCCCTTCTTCCCGGACTAGCGGGGTGAACGGCGGGGAGCTGTTTTTT. Residues: CASSPSSRTSGVNGGELFF. The chain combines TRBV3-1 (or the pseudogene TRBV3-2) with TRBJ2-2, with TRBD2 matching 12 bases. CDR1 and CDR2 from the germline V gene are LGHDT and YNNKEL (reference sequence). The CDR3 contains 19 residues. J lost 7 bases, V lost 4 bases, and 16 bases had no gene match.

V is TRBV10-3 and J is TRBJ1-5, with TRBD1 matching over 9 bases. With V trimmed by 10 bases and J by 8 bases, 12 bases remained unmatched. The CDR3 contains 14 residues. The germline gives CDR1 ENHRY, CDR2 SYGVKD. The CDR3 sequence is CATKTPGQGKPQHF. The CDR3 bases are TGTGCCACAAAAACACCGGGACAGGGCAAGCCCCAGCATTTT.

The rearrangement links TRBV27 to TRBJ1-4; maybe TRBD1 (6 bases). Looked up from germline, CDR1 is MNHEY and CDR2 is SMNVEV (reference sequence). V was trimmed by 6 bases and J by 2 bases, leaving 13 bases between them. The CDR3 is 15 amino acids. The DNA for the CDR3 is TGTGCCAGCAGATCACTCGGACAGACTAATGAAAAACTGTTTTTT. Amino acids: CASRSLGQTNEKLFF.

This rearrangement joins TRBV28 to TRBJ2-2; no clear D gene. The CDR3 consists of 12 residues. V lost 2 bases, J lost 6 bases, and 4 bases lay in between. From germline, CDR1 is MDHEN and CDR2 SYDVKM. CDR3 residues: CASSLLAGELFF. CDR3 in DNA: TGTGCCAGCAGTTTACTCGCCGGGGAGCTGTTTTTT.

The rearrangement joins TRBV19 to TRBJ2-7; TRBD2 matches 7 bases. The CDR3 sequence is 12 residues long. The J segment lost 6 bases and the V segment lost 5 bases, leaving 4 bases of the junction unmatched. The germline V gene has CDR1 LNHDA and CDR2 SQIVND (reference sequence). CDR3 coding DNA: TGTGCCAGTAGTTCCATAGCGGGCGAGCAGTACTTC. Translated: CASSSIAGEQYF.

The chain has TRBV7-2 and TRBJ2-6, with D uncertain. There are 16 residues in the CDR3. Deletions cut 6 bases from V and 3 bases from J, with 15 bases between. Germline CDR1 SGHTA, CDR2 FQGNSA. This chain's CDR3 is CASRKERFSGANVLTF. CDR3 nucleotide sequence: TGTGCCAGCAGGAAGGAGAGGTTCAGTGGGGCCAACGTCCTGACTTTC.

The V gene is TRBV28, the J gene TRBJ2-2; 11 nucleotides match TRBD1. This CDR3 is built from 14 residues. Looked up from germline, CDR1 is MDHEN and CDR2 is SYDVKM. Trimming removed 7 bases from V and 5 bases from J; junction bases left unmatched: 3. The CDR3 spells CASKGQGGTGELFF. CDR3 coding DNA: TGTGCCAGCAAGGGACAGGGGGGAACCGGGGAGCTGTTTTTT.

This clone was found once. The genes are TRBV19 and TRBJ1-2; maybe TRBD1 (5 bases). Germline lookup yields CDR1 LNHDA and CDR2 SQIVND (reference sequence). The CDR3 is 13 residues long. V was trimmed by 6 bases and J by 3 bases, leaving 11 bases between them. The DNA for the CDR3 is TGTGCCAGTAGCCGCCGGGGGGACTATGGCTACACCTTC. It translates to CASSRRGDYGYTF.

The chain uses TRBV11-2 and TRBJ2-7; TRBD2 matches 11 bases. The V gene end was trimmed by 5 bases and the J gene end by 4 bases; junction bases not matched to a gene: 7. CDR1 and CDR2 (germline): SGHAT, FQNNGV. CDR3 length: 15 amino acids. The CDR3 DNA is TGTGCCAGCAGCCGCGGGACTAGCGGACTATACGAGCAGTACTTC. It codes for CASSRGTSGLYEQYF. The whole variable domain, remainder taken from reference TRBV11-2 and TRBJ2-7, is EAGVAQSPRYKIIEKRQSVAFWCNPISGHATLYWYQQILGQGPKLLIQFQNNGVVDDSQLPKDRFSAERLKGVDSTLKIQPAKLEDSAVYLCASSRGTSGLYEQYFGPGTRLTVT.

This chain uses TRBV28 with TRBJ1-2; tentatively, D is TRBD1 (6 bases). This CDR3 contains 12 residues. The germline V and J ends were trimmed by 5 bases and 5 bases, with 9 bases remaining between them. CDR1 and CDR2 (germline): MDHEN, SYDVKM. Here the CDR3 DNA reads TGTGCCAGCAGTCGACAGGCTTATGGCTACACCTTC. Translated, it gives CASSRQAYGYTF.

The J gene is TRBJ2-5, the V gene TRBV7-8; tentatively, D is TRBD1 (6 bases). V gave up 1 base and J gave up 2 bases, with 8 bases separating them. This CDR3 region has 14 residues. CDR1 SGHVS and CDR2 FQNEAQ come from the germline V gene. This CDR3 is CASSLGTGQETQYF. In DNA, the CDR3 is TGTGCCAGCAGCTTAGGTACAGGGCAAGAGACCCAGTACTTC.

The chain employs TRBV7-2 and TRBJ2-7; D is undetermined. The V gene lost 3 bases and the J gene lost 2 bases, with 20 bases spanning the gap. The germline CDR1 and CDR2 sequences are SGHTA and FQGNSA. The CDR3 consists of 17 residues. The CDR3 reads CASSLALGSLHAYEQYF. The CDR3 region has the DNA TGTGCCAGCAGCTTGGCCCTGGGCAGCCTTCACGCCTACGAGCAGTACTTC.

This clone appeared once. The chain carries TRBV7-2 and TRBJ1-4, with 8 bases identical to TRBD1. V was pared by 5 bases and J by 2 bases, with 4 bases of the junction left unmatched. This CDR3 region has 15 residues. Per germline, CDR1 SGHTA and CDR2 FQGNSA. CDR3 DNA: TGTGCCAGCAGCGACAGGGGTTCGACTAATGAAAAACTGTTTTTT. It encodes CASSDRGSTNEKLFF.

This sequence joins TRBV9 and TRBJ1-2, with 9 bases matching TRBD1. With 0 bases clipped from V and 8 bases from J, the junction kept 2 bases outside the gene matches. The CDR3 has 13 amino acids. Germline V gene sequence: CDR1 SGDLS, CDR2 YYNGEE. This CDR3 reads CASSVGTGEGYTF. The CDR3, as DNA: TGTGCCAGCAGCGTAGGGACAGGGGAAGGCTACACCTTC.